The sequence of this TCR beta chain was determined in a study of blood T cell repertoires in COVID-19. Across the whole study: T cells, B-cell-depleted T cells, or PBMCs supplied cDNA or gDNA.

Deletions cut 5 bases from V and 4 bases from J, with 17 bases between. Germline CDR1 reads SGHTA; CDR2 reads FQGTGA. The CDR3 sequence is 15 residues long. Authors' processing steps: The authors estimated nucleated cell counts from reference gene primer amplification. The protocol was immunoSEQ multiplex PCR, while the TCRdb copy is restricted to in-frame clones and leaves out a portion. V and J calls and clone size follow that table, whereas D and trimming were derived from the DNA. The sample consists of approximately 240,000 clones, roughly 84% of them appearing once. Sequencing was carried out using peripheral blood. The TCR originated in an elderly woman with active or convalescent COVID-19. The chain carries TRBV7-3 and TRBJ1-1; possibly TRBD1 for D (5 bases). The CDR3 bases are TGTGCCAGCAGCCAAAGGGCAGGGCTTATCACTGAAGCTTTCTTT. This encodes CASSQRAGLITEAFF.